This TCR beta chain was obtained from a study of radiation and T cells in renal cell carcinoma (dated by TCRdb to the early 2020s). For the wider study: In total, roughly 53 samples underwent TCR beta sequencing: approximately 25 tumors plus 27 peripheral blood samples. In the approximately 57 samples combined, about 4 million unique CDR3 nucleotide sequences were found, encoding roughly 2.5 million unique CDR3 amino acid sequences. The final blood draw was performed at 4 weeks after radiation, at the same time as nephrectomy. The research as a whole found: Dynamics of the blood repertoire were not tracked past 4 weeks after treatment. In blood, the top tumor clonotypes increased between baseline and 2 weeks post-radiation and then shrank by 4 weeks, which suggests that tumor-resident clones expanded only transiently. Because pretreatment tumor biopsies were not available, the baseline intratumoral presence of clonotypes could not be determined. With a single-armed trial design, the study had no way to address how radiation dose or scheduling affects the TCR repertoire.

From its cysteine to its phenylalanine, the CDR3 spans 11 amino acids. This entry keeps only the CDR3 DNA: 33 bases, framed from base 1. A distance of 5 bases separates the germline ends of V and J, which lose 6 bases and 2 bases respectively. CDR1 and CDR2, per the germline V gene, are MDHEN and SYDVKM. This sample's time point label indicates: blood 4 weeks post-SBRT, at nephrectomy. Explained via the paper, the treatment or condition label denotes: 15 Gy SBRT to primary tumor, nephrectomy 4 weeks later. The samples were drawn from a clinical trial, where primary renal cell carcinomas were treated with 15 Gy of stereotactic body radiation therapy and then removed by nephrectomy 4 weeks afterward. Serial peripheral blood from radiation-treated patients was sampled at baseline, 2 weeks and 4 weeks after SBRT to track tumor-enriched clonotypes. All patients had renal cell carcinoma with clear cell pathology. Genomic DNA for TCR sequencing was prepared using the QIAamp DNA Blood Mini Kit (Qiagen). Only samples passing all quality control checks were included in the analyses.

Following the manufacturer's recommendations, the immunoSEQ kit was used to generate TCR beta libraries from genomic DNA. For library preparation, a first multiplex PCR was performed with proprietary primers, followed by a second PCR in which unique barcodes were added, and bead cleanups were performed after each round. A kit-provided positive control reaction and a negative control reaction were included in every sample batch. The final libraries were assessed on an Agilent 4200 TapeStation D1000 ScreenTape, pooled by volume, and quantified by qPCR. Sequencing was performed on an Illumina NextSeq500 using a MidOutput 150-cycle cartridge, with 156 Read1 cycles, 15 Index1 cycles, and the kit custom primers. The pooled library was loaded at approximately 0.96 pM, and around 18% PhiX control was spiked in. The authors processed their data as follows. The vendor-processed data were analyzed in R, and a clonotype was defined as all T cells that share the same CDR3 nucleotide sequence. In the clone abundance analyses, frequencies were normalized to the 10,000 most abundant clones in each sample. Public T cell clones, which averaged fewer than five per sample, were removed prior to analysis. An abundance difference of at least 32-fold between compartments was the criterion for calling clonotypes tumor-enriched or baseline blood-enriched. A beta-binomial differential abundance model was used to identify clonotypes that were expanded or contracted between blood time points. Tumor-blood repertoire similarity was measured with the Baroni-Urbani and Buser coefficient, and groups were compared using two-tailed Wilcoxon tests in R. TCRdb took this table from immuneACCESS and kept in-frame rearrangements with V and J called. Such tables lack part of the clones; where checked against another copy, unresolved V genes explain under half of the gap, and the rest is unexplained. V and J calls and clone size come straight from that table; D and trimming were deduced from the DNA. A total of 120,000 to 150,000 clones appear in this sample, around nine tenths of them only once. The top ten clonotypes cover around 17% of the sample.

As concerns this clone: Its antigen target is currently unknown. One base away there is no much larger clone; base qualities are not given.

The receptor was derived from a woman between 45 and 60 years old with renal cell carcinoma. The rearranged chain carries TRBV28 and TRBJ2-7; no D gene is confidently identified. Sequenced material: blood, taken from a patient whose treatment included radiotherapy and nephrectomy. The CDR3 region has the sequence CASRSTYEQYF. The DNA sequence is TGTGCCAGCAGGAGTACCTACGAGCAGTACTTC.